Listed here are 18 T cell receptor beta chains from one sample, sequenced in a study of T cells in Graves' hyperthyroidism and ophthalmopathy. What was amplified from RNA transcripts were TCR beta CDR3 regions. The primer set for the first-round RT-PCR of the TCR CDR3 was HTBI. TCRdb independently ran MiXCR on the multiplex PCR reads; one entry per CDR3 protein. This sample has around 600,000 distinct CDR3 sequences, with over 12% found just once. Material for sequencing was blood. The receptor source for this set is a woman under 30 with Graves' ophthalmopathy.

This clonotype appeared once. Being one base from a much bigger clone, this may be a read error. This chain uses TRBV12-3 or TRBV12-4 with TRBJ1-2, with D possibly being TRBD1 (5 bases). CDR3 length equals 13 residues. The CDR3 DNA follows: TGTTCCAGCAGTGACAGTACCTCCTATGGCTACACCTTC. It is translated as CSSSDSTSYGYTF.

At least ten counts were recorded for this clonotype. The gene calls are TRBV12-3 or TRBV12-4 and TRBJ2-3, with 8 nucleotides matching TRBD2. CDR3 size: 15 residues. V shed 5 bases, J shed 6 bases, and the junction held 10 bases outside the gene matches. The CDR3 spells CASSPTGTSRDTQYF. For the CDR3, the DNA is TGTGCCAGCAGTCCAACCGGGACTAGTAGGGATACGCAGTATTTT.

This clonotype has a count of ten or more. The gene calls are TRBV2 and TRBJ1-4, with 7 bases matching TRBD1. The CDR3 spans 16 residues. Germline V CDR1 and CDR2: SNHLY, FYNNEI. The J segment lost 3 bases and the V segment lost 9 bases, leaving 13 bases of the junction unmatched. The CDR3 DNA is TGTGCCAGGAGGGGGGCCACAGGGGCGTCTAATGAAAAACTGTTTTTT. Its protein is CARRGATGASNEKLFF.

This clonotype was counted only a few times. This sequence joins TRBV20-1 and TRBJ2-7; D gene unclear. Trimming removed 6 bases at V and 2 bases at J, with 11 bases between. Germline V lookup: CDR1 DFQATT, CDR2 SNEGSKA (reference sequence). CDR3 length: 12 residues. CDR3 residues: CSAELKAYEQYF. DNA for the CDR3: TGCAGTGCGGAGCTGAAGGCCTACGAGCAGTACTTC.

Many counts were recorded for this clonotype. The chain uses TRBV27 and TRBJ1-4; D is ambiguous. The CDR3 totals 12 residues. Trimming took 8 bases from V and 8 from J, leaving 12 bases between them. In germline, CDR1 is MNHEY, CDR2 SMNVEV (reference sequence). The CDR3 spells CASGRSDEKLFF. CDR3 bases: TGTGCCAGCGGGAGGTCTGACGAAAAACTGTTTTTT.

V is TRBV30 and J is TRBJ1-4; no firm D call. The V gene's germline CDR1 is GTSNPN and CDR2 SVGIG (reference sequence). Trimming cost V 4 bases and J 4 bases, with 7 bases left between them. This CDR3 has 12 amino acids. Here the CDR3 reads CAWTAFNEKLFF. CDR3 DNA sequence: TGTGCCTGGACCGCGTTTAATGAAAAACTGTTTTTT.

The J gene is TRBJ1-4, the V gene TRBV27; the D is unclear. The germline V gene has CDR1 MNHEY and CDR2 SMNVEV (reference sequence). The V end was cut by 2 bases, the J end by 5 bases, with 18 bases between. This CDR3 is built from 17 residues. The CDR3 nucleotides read TGTGCCAGCAGTTTAACCCCCCTGAGGTGGTCAAATGAAAAACTGTTTTTT. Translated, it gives CASSLTPLRWSNEKLFF.

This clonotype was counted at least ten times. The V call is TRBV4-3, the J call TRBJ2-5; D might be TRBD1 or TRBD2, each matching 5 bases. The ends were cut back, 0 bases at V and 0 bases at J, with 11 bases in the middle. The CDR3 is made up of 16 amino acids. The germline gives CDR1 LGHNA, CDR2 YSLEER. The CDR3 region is CASSQDFSGHQETQYF. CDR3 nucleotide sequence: TGCGCCAGCAGCCAAGACTTTTCGGGGCACCAAGAGACCCAGTACTTC.

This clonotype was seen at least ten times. Here the CDR3 DNA reads TGTGCCATCGATGACTATGACACCGGGGAGCTGTTTTTT. Translating gives CAIDDYDTGELFF. The chain uses TRBV28 and TRBJ2-2, with D perhaps TRBD2 (5 bases). V was clipped by 10 bases and J by 3 bases, with 12 bases between them. Germline CDR1 and CDR2: MDHEN and SYDVKM. This CDR3 is built from 13 residues.

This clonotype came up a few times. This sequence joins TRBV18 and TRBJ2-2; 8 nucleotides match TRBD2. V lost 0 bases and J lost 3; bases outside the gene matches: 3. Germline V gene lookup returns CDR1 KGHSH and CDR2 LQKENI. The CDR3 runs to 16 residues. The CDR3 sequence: CASSPPGTRDTGELFF. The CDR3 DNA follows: TGTGCCAGCTCACCACCCGGGACTAGGGACACCGGGGAGCTGTTTTTT. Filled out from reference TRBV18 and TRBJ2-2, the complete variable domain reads NAGVMQNPRHLVRRRGQEARLRCSPMKGHSHVYWYRQLPEEGLKFMVYLQKENIIDESGMPKERFSAEFPKEGPSILRIQQVVRGDSAAYFCASSPPGTRDTGELFFGEGSRLTVL.

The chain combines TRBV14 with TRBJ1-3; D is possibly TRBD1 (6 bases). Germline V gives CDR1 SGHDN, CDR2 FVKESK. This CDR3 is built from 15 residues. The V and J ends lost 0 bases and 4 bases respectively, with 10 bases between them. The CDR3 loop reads CASSQEQGWGNTIYF. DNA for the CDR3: TGTGCCAGCAGCCAAGAACAGGGATGGGGAAACACCATATATTTT.

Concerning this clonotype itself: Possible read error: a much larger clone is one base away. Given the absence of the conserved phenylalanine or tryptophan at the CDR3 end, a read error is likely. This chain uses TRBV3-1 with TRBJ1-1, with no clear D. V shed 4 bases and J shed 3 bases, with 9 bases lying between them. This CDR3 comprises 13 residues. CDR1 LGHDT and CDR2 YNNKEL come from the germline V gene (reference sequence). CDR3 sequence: CASSPPGYTEAFL. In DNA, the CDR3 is TGTGCCAGCAGCCCTCCGGGGTACACTGAAGCTTTCCTT.

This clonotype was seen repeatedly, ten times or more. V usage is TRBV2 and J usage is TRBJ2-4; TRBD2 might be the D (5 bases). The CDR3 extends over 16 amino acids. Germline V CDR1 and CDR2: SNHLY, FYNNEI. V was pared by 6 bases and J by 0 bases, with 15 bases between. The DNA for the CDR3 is TGTGCCAGCAGGGCCGGGGTGGGGTTAGCCAAAAACATTCAGTACTTC. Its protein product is CASRAGVGLAKNIQYF.

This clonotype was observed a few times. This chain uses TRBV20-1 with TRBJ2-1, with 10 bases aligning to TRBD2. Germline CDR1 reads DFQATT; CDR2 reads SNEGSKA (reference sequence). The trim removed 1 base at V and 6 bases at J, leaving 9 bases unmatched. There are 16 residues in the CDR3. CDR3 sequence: CSARVASGSPPNEQFF. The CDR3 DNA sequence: TGCAGTGCTAGAGTGGCTAGCGGGAGCCCTCCCAATGAGCAGTTCTTC.

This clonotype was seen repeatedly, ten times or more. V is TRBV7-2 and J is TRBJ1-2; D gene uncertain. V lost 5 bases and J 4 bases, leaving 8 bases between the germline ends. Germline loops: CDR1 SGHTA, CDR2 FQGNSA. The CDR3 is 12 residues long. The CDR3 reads CASSTYTYGYTF. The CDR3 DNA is TGTGCCAGCAGCACCTACACCTATGGCTACACCTTC.

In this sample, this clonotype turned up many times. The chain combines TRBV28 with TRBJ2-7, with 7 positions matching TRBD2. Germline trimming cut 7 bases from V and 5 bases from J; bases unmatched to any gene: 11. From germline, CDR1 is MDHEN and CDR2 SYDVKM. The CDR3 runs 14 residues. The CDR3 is CASNGWGEGNEQYF. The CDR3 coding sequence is TGTGCCAGCAATGGTTGGGGGGAGGGGAACGAGCAGTACTTC.

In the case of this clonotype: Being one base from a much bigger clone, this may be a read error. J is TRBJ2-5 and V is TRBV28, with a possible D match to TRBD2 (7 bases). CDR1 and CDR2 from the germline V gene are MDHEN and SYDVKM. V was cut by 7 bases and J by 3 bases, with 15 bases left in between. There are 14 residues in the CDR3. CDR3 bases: TGTGCCAGCACCCGAGGGGGGGGTAAAGAGACCCAGTACTTC. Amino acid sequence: CASTRGGGKETQYF.

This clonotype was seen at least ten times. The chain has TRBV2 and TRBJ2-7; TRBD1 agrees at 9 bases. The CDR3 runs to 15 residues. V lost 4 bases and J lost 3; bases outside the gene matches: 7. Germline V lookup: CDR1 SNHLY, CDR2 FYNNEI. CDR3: CASSAPGTGFYEQYF. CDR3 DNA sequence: TGTGCCAGCAGTGCCCCCGGGACAGGGTTCTACGAGCAGTACTTC.